Listed here are 13 T cell receptor beta chains from one sample, sequenced in a study of T cell repertoires in ileal Crohn's disease. Profiled with immunoSEQ multiplex PCR; TCRdb holds only in-frame clones, not every one. The data hold fewer than 3,000 clones, with nearly 80% observed a single time. As to time point: neoterminal ileum biopsy at postoperative endoscopy, about 6 months after surgery. Input material: ileal tissue. These receptors originate from an adult with Crohn's disease.

This rearrangement joins TRBV20-1 to TRBJ2-5; a possible D gene is TRBD2 (5 bases). The DNA end is more similar to TRBJ2-7, so the J call may be wrong. This CDR3 has 11 residues. In germline, CDR1 is DFQATT, CDR2 SNEGSKA (reference sequence). The CDR3 sequence is CSVRRSYEQYF. The CDR3 DNA reads as TGCAGTGTTCGGAGGTCCTACGAGCAGTACTTC.

The rearrangement joins TRBV25-1 to TRBJ1-5; D not resolved. The CDR3 has 15 residues. CDR1 is MGHDK and CDR2 is SYGVNS in the germline V gene. Between the trimmed V and J ends, which lost 2 bases and 3 bases, there was a span of 11 bases. CDR3 in amino acids: CASSEGSGVNQPQHF. The CDR3 DNA follows: TGTGCCAGCAGTGAAGGTTCCGGAGTCAATCAGCCCCAGCATTTT.

The rearrangement links TRBV19 to TRBJ1-6; 8 bases match TRBD1. Trimming removed 3 bases from V and 9 bases from J; junction bases left unmatched: 10. CDR3 length equals 16 residues. Germline V gene data show CDR1 as LNHDA and CDR2 as SQIVND (reference sequence). This chain's CDR3 is CASSISRQGLGSPLHF. CDR3 nucleotides: TGTGCCAGTAGTATCTCCCGACAGGGGCTTGGTTCACCCCTCCACTTT.

V gene TRBV19 combines with J gene TRBJ2-1, with TRBD1 identical over 7 bases. Germline V CDR1 and CDR2: LNHDA, SQIVND (reference sequence). With V trimmed by 9 bases and J by 0 bases, 5 bases remained unmatched. The CDR3 length is 14 residues. This chain's CDR3 is CASQGQSSYNEQFF. The CDR3 coding sequence is TGTGCCAGCCAGGGACAGAGCTCCTACAATGAGCAGTTCTTC.

The chain joins TRBV19 to TRBJ2-7, with D perhaps TRBD1 (6 bases). Trimming removed 4 bases at V and 0 bases at J, with 19 bases between. This CDR3 is built from 17 residues. CDR1 and CDR2 (germline): LNHDA, SQIVND (reference sequence). In DNA form, the CDR3 reads TGTGCCAGTAGTAGTTTGGGAACCGGGACACTCTCCTACGAGCAGTACTTC. This gives the protein CASSSLGTGTLSYEQYF.

V is TRBV6-1 and J is TRBJ1-4; D perhaps matches TRBD1 (5 bases). Germline loops: CDR1 MNHNS, CDR2 SASEGT. V was trimmed by 7 bases and J by 8 bases, leaving 14 bases between them. This CDR3 region has 13 residues. The CDR3 region is CASTRQGKEKLFF. The CDR3 DNA is TGTGCCAGCACTCGGCAGGGAAAGGAAAAACTGTTTTTT.

CDR3 amino acids: CASSFIIRTSNYGYTF. The CDR3 DNA follows: TGTGCCAGCAGCTTTATAATCCGTACATCCAACTATGGCTACACCTTC. The J gene is TRBJ1-2, the V gene TRBV5-4; no clear D. CDR1 is SGHNT, CDR2 YYREEE, per germline (reference sequence). The CDR3 is 16 residues long. The V gene lost 2 bases and the J gene lost 2 bases, with 16 bases spanning the gap.

This clone was seen a few times. V is TRBV10-3 and J is TRBJ1-4, with 7 bases that match TRBD1. Germline CDR1 reads ENHRY; CDR2 reads SYGVKD. Trimming removed 2 bases from V and 10 bases from J; junction bases left unmatched: 10. CDR3 length: 15 residues. The CDR3 is CAISELGQARGKLFF. In nucleotides, the CDR3 is TGTGCCATCAGTGAGCTCGGACAGGCCCGGGGAAAACTGTTTTTT.

The rearrangement links TRBV7-9 to TRBJ1-1; D unclear. The CDR3 is made up of 14 amino acids. The V end was cut by 2 bases, the J end by 1 base, with 8 bases between. Germline V gene data show CDR1 as SEHNR and CDR2 as FQNEAQ (reference sequence). The CDR3 bases are TGTGCCAGCAGCTTATTAAACAAGAACACTGAAGCTTTCTTT. Amino acids: CASSLLNKNTEAFF.

V gene TRBV11-2 combines with J gene TRBJ2-7; 7 nucleotides agree with TRBD1. The length of the CDR3 is 16 residues. Trimming took 5 bases from V and 0 from J; bases not matched to a gene: 10. Germline CDR1 reads SGHAT; CDR2 reads FQNNGV. DNA of the CDR3: TGTGCCAGCAGCCGAATTCAGGGGGATTCCTCCTACGAGCAGTACTTC. Protein product: CASSRIQGDSSYEQYF.

V gene TRBV4-1 combines with J gene TRBJ2-5; no firm D call. Trimming took 2 bases from V and 7 from J, leaving 11 bases between them. The CDR3 has 13 amino acids. Looked up from germline, CDR1 is MGHRA and CDR2 is YSYEKL. In DNA, the CDR3 is TGCGCCAGCAGCCAACTTGCGGAAGGGACCCAGTACTTC. The encoded protein is CASSQLAEGTQYF.

J is TRBJ2-5 and V is TRBV29-1; 8 bases are shared with TRBD1. V shed 7 bases and J 5 bases; nucleotides not matched to a gene: 6. The germline V gene has CDR1 SQVTM and CDR2 ANQGSEA. The CDR3 is 12 amino acids. This CDR3 reads CSAGQGGETQYF. Written as DNA, the CDR3 is TGCAGCGCTGGACAGGGTGGGGAGACCCAGTACTTC.

The V and J genes are TRBV4-2 and TRBJ1-1, with D unresolved. CDR1 LGHNA and CDR2 YNFKEQ come from the germline V gene. This CDR3 is 14 amino acids long. The V gene lost 4 bases and the J gene lost 1 base, with 10 bases spanning the gap. CDR3 in DNA: TGTGCCAGCAGCCCCGAGGAAGGGAACACTGAAGCTTTCTTT. It codes for CASSPEEGNTEAFF.